A selection of T cell receptor beta chains follows, all from one sample in a study of blood T cell repertoires in COVID-19. Clones were sequenced by immunoSEQ multiplex PCR, and TCRdb holds only the in-frame ones, with some missing. Of 70,000 or so clones listed, around 90% are singletons. Sequencing used peripheral blood. These receptors were taken from a woman of 80 years or more with active COVID-19. Both conserved end residues are part of each CDR3. The D gene is left open where the match is weak. Not all rows give a size; the values are once, few, many and, for expanded clones, a class.

>NA|TRBJ1-6|14|NA|TRBV7-9
CASSSTPGDSPLHF
TGTGCCAGCAGCTCGACCCCCGGGGATTCACCCCTCCACTTT
>TRBD1|TRBJ2-7|15|NA|TRBV19
CASSMGQGSSYEQYF
TGTGCCAGTAGTATGGGACAGGGGAGCTCCTACGAGCAGTACTTC
>TRBD1|TRBJ2-7|13|NA|TRBV5-1
CASSPDRGYEQYF
TGCGCCAGCAGCCCGGACAGGGGATACGAGCAGTACTTC
>TRBD2|TRBJ2-1|15|NA|TRBV27
CASRSGVSGYNEQFF
TGTGCCAGCCGCAGCGGGGTGAGCGGCTACAATGAGCAGTTCTTC
>NA|TRBJ2-3|15|NA|TRBV7-9
CASSLGARVIDTQYF
TGTGCCAGCAGCTTAGGGGCCAGGGTTATAGATACGCAGTATTTT
>NA|TRBJ1-1|14|NA|TRBV7-2
CASSPTRSNTEAFF
TGTGCCAGCAGCCCCACCCGGTCTAACACTGAAGCTTTCTTT
>TRBD2|TRBJ2-2|17|few|TRBV12-5
CASGSSTSGRLTGELFF
TGTGCTAGTGGTTCCTCGACTAGCGGGAGGTTGACCGGGGAGCTGTTTTTT
>NA|TRBJ1-1|14|NA|TRBV25-1
CASSENRDGTEAFF
TGTGCCAGCAGTGAAAACAGGGACGGCACTGAAGCTTTCTTT
>NA|TRBJ1-2|12|NA|TRBV24-1
CATSTGPYGYTF
TGTGCCACCTCCACAGGGCCCTATGGCTACACCTTC
>NA|TRBJ2-3|13|few|TRBV3-1/TRBV3-2
CASSPPSADTQYF
TGTGCCAGCAGCCCCCCCTCCGCAGATACGCAGTATTTT
>NA|TRBJ1-2|12|once|TRBV4-3
CASSRGGYGYTF
TGCGCCAGCTCTCGAGGGGGCTATGGCTACACCTTC
>NA|TRBJ1-5|15|NA|TRBV19
CASSTFWGGNQPQHF
TGTGCCAGTAGTACTTTTTGGGGGGGCAATCAGCCCCAGCATTTT
>NA|TRBJ1-5|14|NA|TRBV28
CASSLQISNQPQHF
TGTGCCAGCAGTTTACAGATTAGCAATCAGCCCCAGCATTTT
>TRBD1|TRBJ2-2|16|NA|TRBV6-6
CASSSQGAAVPGELFF
TGTGCCAGCAGTTCCCAGGGGGCGGCGGTCCCCGGGGAGCTGTTTTTT
>TRBD1|TRBJ2-4|13|NA|TRBV5-1
CASSQGAENIQYF
TGCGCCAGCAGCCAGGGGGCTGAAAACATTCAGTACTTC
>NA|TRBJ2-5|13|NA|TRBV11-2
CASSLGAGETQYF
TGTGCCAGCAGCTTAGGGGCGGGAGAGACCCAGTACTTC
>TRBD2|TRBJ2-3|14|NA|TRBV10-3
CATFTGRRTDTQYF
TGTGCCACCTTTACCGGGAGGCGTACAGATACGCAGTATTTT
>TRBD2|TRBJ2-1|17|NA|TRBV12-5
CASGLGDLAGGNNEQFF
TGTGCTAGTGGTTTGGGGGATCTAGCGGGAGGAAACAATGAGCAGTTCTTC
>NA|TRBJ2-1|13|NA|TRBV3-1/TRBV3-2
CASSQDRTGRQFF
TGTGCCAGCAGCCAAGATCGAACCGGTAGGCAGTTCTTC
>NA|TRBJ1-2|15|once|TRBV27
CASRASLGGGYGYTF
TGTGCCAGCAGAGCCTCCCTCGGCGGGGGGTATGGCTACACCTTC
>NA|TRBJ2-7|13|NA|TRBV6-5
CASSYSTGYEQYF
TGTGCCAGCAGTTACTCGACAGGATACGAGCAGTACTTC
>TRBD1|TRBJ2-5|15|NA|TRBV7-6
CASSLMTGELETQYF
TGTGCCAGCAGCCTCATGACAGGGGAACTAGAGACCCAGTACTTC
>TRBD1|TRBJ2-7|13|NA|TRBV4-2
CASSQGDRAEQYF
TGTGCCAGCAGCCAAGGGGACAGGGCCGAGCAGTACTTC
>TRBD2|TRBJ2-1|15|NA|TRBV27
CARRGSGSKYNEQFF
TGTGCCCGAAGGGGTAGCGGGAGCAAGTACAATGAGCAGTTCTTC
>TRBD1|TRBJ1-1|11|NA|TRBV28
CASGPTGEAFF
TGTGCCAGCGGACCGACAGGGGAGGCTTTCTTT